Below are 4 T cell receptor beta chains sequenced from a single sample in a study of T cell responses to AZD1222 COVID-19 vaccine. Profiled with immunoSEQ multiplex PCR; TCRdb holds only in-frame clones, not every one. Here the sample spans roughly 55,000 clones, 70% to 90% being singletons. The material sequenced was peripheral blood, taken on day 0 of AZD1222 vaccination. These TCRs come from an adult in good health.

The chain combines TRBV11-2 with TRBJ1-4; D remains unclear. From germline, CDR1 is SGHAT and CDR2 FQNNGV. The V end was cut by 3 bases, the J end by 8 bases, with 7 bases between. The CDR3 is made up of 12 amino acids. CDR3 in DNA: TGTGCCAGCAGCTTCGGTGGCGAAAAACTGTTTTTT. Translating gives CASSFGGEKLFF.

This clone was found once. The chain is built from TRBV24-1 and TRBJ2-1; TRBD2 is a possible D gene (7 bases). The CDR3 covers 15 residues. The germline gives CDR1 KGHDR, CDR2 SFDVKD. V dropped 8 bases and J dropped 8 bases, with 21 bases sitting between them. CDR3 DNA sequence: TGTGCCACCAACAGCGGGACACTTGGGGGGGATGAGCAGTTCTTC. This codes for CATNSGTLGGDEQFF.

A note on this clone: An end of the junction differs from the germline gene, which may be a read error. The V and J genes are TRBV7-7 and TRBJ1-5; TRBD1 might be the D (6 bases). Germline V gives CDR1 SSHAT, CDR2 FNYEAQ (reference sequence). There are 13 residues in the CDR3. The CDR3 DNA sequence: TGTGCTAGCAGCTTGGACAGAGATCAGCCCCAGCATTTT. Its protein product is CASSLDRDQPQHF. Variable domain in full (rest from reference TRBV7-7 and TRBJ1-5): GAGVSQSPRYKVTKRGQDVTLRCDPISSHATLYWYQQALGQGPEFLTYFNYEAQPDKSGLPSDRFSAERPEGSISTLTIQRTEQRDSAMYRCASSLDRDQPQHFGDGTRLSIL.

The J gene is TRBJ1-2, the V gene TRBV2, with 7 bases lining up with TRBD1. Trimming removed 5 bases from V and 4 bases from J; junction bases left unmatched: 7. The CDR3 length is 14 residues. CDR1 and CDR2 (germline): SNHLY, FYNNEI. CDR3 residues: CASSYEGAGYGYTF. The CDR3 DNA sequence: TGTGCCAGCAGTTATGAGGGGGCAGGCTATGGCTACACCTTC.